This T cell receptor (beta chain) is from a study of tumor-infiltrating lymphocytes in primary liver carcinoma. Researchers generated TCR beta cDNA from approximately 500 ng of total RNA, relying on a constant-region primer. ARM-PCR, slightly modified, supplied the TCR beta libraries through three nested multiplex PCR rounds. Primers for the first two PCR rounds were TRBV1-TRBV30 forward primers and a C-beta reverse primer (10 cycles per round). One entry per CDR3 protein, called by TCRdb with MiXCR from the multiplex PCR reads. Of about 48,000 distinct CDR3 sequences in the sample, about three quarters are singletons; the top ten hold approximately 30%. Co-extracted RNA and DNA came from around 18-30 mg of unsorted bulk tissue. The CDR3 sequence is 15 residues long. Germline CDR1 is MNHEY and CDR2 is SVGAGI. Concerning this clonotype itself: Relative to the germline gene, one junction end is altered; a read error may explain this.

V usage is TRBV6-5 and J usage is TRBJ1-3, with D perhaps matching TRBD1 (5 bases). Input material: liver tumor tissue from sampling region 3. The subset was: tumor region T3, left-lateral pole. This clonotype was sampled from a man aged 40-49 years with primary liver carcinoma and hepatitis B virus infection. Here the CDR3 DNA reads TGTACCAGCAGTTTCGGGGCCAGTTCTGGAAACATCATATATTTT. It is translated as CTSSFGASSGNIIYF.